Listed below are T cell receptor beta chains from one sample, sequenced in a study of T cell repertoires in cytomegalovirus infection. TCRdb re-derived calls from the reads in MiXCR, one entry per CDR3 protein. There are fewer than 900,000 distinct CDR3 sequences in the sample; almost 30% occur only once, and about an eighth lies in the top ten. These TCRs are of unknown antigen specificity. The source was cultured CD8+ T cells from PBMCs, collected from culture after CMV antigen stimulation. These receptors were taken from a human donor in good health (CMV status not recorded). Some clones in this sample may be carry-over from other donors' samples. Each CDR3 is given with its conserved first and last residue. The D gene is left open where the match is weak. The listing skips clone size in some rows; elsewhere it reads once, few, many or a size class.

CDR3 length	V gene	clone size	J gene	D gene	CDR3 protein	CDR3 DNA
13	TRBV12-3/TRBV12-4	-	TRBJ2-7	-	CASTGTAGYEQYF	TGTGCCAGCACCGGGACGGCTGGCTACGAGCAGTACTTC
17	TRBV14	few	TRBJ1-5	TRBD1	CASSQPTEGQLNQPQHF	TGTGCCAGCAGCCAACCCACGGAGGGACAGCTCAATCAGCCCCAGCATTTT
15	TRBV15	-	TRBJ2-7	-	CATSRDRGGEHEQYF	TGTGCCACCAGCAGAGACAGAGGCGGGGAGCACGAGCAGTACTTC
13	TRBV12-3/TRBV12-4	-	TRBJ1-2	-	CASSSPGSEGYTF	TGTGCCAGCAGTTCCCCCGGAAGCGAGGGCTACACCTTC
11	TRBV12-3/TRBV12-4	many	TRBJ1-1	-	CASSHYFEAFF	TGTGCCAGCAGTCATTACTTTGAAGCTTTCTTT
15	TRBV7-2	-	TRBJ1-2	TRBD1	CASSLRDRANNGYTF	TGTGCCAGCAGCTTAAGGGACAGGGCTAATAATGGCTACACCTTC
14	TRBV20-1	-	TRBJ2-7	-	CSARGVAAPYEQYF	TGCAGTGCTAGGGGGGTCGCGGCGCCCTACGAGCAGTACTTC
15	TRBV2	-	TRBJ1-4	-	CATERADATNEKLFF	TGTGCCACCGAGAGGGCAGATGCAACTAATGAAAAACTGTTTTTT
17	TRBV6-1	-	TRBJ2-7	TRBD2	CASSEGSRGARNYEQYF	TGTGCCAGCAGTGAGGGGTCGCGGGGGGCCCGAAACTACGAGCAGTACTTC
17	TRBV12-2	-	TRBJ2-5	-	CASRFLNRVHLQETQYF	TGTGCAAGTCGCTTCCTGAACCGGGTCCACCTCCAAGAGACCCAGTACTTC
14	TRBV7-9	few	TRBJ1-1	-	CASSSVGRGTEAFF	TGTGCCAGCAGCTCAGTCGGTAGAGGCACTGAAGCTTTCTTT
13	TRBV4-2	few	TRBJ1-1	-	CASSQTRNTEAFF	TGTGCCAGCAGCCAGACAAGGAACACTGAAGCTTTCTTT
12	TRBV2	few	TRBJ2-7	-	CASSDRTAQQYF	TGTGCCAGCAGTGACCGGACAGCTCAGCAGTACTTC
13	TRBV12-3/TRBV12-4	many	TRBJ2-1	TRBD2	CASSPTSGNEQFF	TGTGCCAGCAGTCCGACTAGCGGGAATGAGCAGTTCTTC
17	TRBV7-9	many	TRBJ2-5	-	CASSLALGPMKLETQYF	TGTGCCAGCAGCTTAGCGCTCGGCCCCATGAAACTGGAGACCCAGTACTTC
14	TRBV19	-	TRBJ2-1	TRBD2	CATSTGTSFNEQFF	TGTGCCACATCTACCGGGACTAGCTTCAATGAGCAGTTCTTC
12	TRBV6-2/TRBV6-3	-	TRBJ1-2	-	CASRQRNYGYTF	TGTGCCAGCAGGCAACGGAACTATGGCTACACCTTC
16	TRBV27	-	TRBJ1-1	TRBD1	CASIYRTGGARTEAFF	TGTGCCAGCATTTATAGGACAGGGGGCGCGAGGACTGAAGCTTTCTTT
15	TRBV7-4	-	TRBJ2-1	TRBD2	CARQGLAGGYNEQFF	TGTGCCAGACAGGGACTAGCGGGGGGATACAATGAGCAGTTCTTC
15	TRBV18	-	TRBJ2-2	-	CASSLLDPNTGELFF	TGTGCCAGCTCACTACTCGATCCTAACACCGGGGAGCTGTTTTTT
14	TRBV4-1	few	TRBJ2-3	-	CASSQEFGSDTQYF	TGCGCCAGCAGCCAAGAGTTTGGTTCAGATACGCAGTATTTT
13	TRBV19	-	TRBJ1-2	-	CASSMTRTDGYTF	TGTGCCAGTAGTATGACTCGGACGGATGGCTACACCTTC
14	TRBV6-1	many	TRBJ1-5	-	CASRQRRNNQPQHF	TGTGCCAGCCGTCAAAGGAGAAACAATCAGCCCCAGCATTTT
13	TRBV19	few	TRBJ2-1	-	CASSMDGANEQFF	TGTGCCAGTAGTATGGACGGCGCAAATGAGCAGTTCTTC
15	TRBV7-7	few	TRBJ2-1	-	CASSLGDSHYNEQFF	TGTGCTAGCAGCTTAGGTGACAGCCATTACAATGAGCAGTTCTTC
13	TRBV27	few	TRBJ2-3	-	CASSLYRVDTQYF	TGTGCCAGCAGTTTATACCGCGTAGATACGCAGTATTTT
15	TRBV12-3/TRBV12-4	few	TRBJ2-3	-	CASSLIGLSTDTQYF	TGTGCCAGCAGTTTAATCGGCCTAAGCACAGATACGCAGTATTTT
15	TRBV7-6	many	TRBJ2-1	-	CASSLDDSIDNEQFF	TGTGCCAGCAGCTTAGACGACAGTATTGACAATGAGCAGTTCTTC
15	TRBV6-1	-	TRBJ1-1	-	CASSEPDAWRTEAFF	TGTGCCAGCAGTGAGCCGGACGCTTGGCGCACTGAAGCTTTCTTT
19	TRBV7-8	many	TRBJ2-2	-	CASSPVLTGGYLSTGELFF	TGTGCCAGCAGCCCCGTTTTGACCGGGGGCTACCTATCCACCGGGGAGCTGTTTTTT
15	TRBV6-5	-	TRBJ1-3	-	CASSYSSDSGNTIYF	TGTGCCAGCAGTTACTCGTCCGACTCTGGAAACACCATATATTTT